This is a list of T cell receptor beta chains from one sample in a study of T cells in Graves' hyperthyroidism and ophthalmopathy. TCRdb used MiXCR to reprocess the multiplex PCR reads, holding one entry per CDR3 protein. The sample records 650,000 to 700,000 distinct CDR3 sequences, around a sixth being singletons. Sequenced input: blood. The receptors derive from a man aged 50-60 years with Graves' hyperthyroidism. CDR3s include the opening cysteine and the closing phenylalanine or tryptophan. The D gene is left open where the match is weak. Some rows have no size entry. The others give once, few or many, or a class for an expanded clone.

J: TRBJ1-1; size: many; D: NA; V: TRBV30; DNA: TGTGCTGGAACCCGGACTGAAGCTTTCTTT; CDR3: CAGTRTEAFF
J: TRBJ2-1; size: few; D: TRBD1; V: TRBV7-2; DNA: TGTGCCAGCAGCCCTCACCAGGGGGCGGGTGAGCAGTTCTTC; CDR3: CASSPHQGAGEQFF
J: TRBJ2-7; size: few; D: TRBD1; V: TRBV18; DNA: TGTGCCAGCTCACCACAAATTGGGACAGCCAACTACGAGCAGTACTTC; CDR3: CASSPQIGTANYEQYF
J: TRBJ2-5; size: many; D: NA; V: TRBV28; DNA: TGTGCCAGCAGTTTATCTCAGTTGCAAGAGACCCAGTACTTC; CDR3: CASSLSQLQETQYF
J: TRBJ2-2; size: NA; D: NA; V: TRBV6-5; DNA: TGTGCCAGCAGTTCCGGCGGTCTTGCGAACACCGGGGAGCTGTTTTTT; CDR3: CASSSGGLANTGELFF
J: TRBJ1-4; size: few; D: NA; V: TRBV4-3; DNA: TGCGCCAGCAGCCAAGTTGCGGAAGCAACTAATGAAAAACTGTTTTTT; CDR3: CASSQVAEATNEKLFF
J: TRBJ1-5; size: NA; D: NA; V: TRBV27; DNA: TGTGCCAGCAGCTATGGGGGAAGTAGCCAGCCCCAGCATTTT; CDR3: CASSYGGSSQPQHF
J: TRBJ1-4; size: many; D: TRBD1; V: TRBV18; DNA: TGTGCCAGCTCACCCGGACAGGTTCAAGAAAAACTGTTTTTT; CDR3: CASSPGQVQEKLFF
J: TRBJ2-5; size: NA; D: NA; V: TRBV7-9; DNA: TGTGCCAGCAGCTTAGTAGAGGGGGACGGGGAGACCCAGTCCTTC; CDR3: CASSLVEGDGETQSF
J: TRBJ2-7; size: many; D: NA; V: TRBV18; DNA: TGTGCCAGCTCACCAACCGAGGGTTTGGGAGAGCAGTACTTC; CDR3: CASSPTEGLGEQYF
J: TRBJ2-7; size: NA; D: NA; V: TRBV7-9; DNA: TGTGCCAGCAGCTTGCCCGGGAGTTCCTACGAGCAGTACTTC; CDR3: CASSLPGSSYEQYF
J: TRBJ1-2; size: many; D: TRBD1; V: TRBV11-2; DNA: TGTGCCAGCAGCCTATGGACAGGGGGAAGCTATGGCTACACCTTC; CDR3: CASSLWTGGSYGYTF
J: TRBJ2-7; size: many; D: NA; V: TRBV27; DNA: TGTGCCAGCAGTTTAAACCGGGACTCCTACGAGCAGTACTTC; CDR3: CASSLNRDSYEQYF
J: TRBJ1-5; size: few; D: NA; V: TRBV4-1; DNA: TGCGCCAGCAGCCAGGTTGACACAGATCAGCCCCAGCATTTT; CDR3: CASSQVDTDQPQHF
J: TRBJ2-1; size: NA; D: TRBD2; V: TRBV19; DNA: TGTGCCAGTAGTATACGGGGACTAAACAATGAGCAGTTCTTC; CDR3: CASSIRGLNNEQFF
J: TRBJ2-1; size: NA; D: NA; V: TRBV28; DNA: TGTGCCAGCAGTCCCCGCATCTACAATGAGCAGTTCTTC; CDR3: CASSPRIYNEQFF
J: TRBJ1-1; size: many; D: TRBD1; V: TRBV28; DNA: TGTGCCAGCAGTCGACAGGGGAGTTCGGGCACTGAAGCTTTCTTT; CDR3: CASSRQGSSGTEAFF
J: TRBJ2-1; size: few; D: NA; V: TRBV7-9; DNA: TGTGCCAGCAGCCTCAACTCAGGGGTCCACAATGAGCAGTTCTTC; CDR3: CASSLNSGVHNEQFF
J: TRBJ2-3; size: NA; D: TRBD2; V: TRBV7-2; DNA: TGTGCCAGCAGCACGACTAGCGGGAACGCAGATACGCAGTATTTT; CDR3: CASSTTSGNADTQYF
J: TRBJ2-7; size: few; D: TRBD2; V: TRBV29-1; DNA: TGCAGCGTCTCCGGGACTAAACCTTACGAGCAGTACTTC; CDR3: CSVSGTKPYEQYF
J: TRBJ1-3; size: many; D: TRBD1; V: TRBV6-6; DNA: TGTGCCAGCAGTTCGGCCGACAGGGATGGGGGCACCATATATTTT; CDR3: CASSSADRDGGTIYF
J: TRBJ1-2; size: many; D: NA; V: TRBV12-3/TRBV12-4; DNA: TGTGCCAGCAGCCCAAGGCACTATGGCTACACCTTC; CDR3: CASSPRHYGYTF
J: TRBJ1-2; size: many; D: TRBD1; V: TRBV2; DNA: TGTGCCAGCAGTATGAACAGGGGGACAAGTGAACGCTACACCTTC; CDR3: CASSMNRGTSERYTF
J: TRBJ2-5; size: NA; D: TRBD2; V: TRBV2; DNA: TGTGCCAGCAGTGAATCACGGACTAGCGGGAGGCCAGAGACCCAGTACTTC; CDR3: CASSESRTSGRPETQYF
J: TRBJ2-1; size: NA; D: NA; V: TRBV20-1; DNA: TGCAGTGCTAGAGCGTCCCACGGGGAGAAGGTCCACAATGAGCAGTTCTTC; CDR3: CSARASHGEKVHNEQFF
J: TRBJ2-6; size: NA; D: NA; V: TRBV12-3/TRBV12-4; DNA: TGTGCCAGCACCAGGGCGAGCTCTGGGGCCAACGTCCTGACTTTC; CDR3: CASTRASSGANVLTF
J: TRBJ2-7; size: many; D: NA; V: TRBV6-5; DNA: TGTGCCAGCAGTTACTCGACGGCCTACGAGCAGTACTTC; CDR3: CASSYSTAYEQYF
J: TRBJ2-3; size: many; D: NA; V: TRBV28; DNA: TGTGCCAGCAGTTCCCCCATGCGAGGAGATACGCAGTATTTT; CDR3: CASSSPMRGDTQYF
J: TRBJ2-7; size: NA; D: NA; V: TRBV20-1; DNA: TGCAGTGCTAGAGAAACGGGACAAATCTACGAGCAGTACTTC; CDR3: CSARETGQIYEQYF
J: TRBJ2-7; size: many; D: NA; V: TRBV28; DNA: TGTGCCAGCAGTTTACATGGGGTCAGGGAGCAGTACTTC; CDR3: CASSLHGVREQYF
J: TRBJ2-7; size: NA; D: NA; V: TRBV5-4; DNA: TGTGCCAGCAGCCCCCGGGGCGGTAGCAACGAGCAGTACTTC; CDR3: CASSPRGGSNEQYF
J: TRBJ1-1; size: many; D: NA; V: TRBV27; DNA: TGTGCCAGCACAATGACGGCTGGGAACACTGAAGCTTTCTTT; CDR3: CASTMTAGNTEAFF
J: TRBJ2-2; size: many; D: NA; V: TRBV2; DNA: TGTGCCAGCAGTTCAGGCCCGGGGTTCACCGGGGAGCTGTTTTTT; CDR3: CASSSGPGFTGELFF
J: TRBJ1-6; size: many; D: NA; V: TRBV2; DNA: TGTGCCAGCAGTGTACCCAGCCGGACTAGTGGGGTGTATAATTCACCCCTCCACTTT; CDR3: CASSVPSRTSGVYNSPLHF
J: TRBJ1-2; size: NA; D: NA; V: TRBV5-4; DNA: TGTGCCAGCAGTCGAACGACGGGGCCGGAGGGCTACACCTTC; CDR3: CASSRTTGPEGYTF
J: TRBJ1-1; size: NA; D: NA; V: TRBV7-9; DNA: TGTGCCAGCAGCTACCCCGGGGTGCAGACTGAAGCTTTCTTT; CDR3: CASSYPGVQTEAFF
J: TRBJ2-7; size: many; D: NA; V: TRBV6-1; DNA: TGTGCCAGCAGTGTCCGGGACAAAGCCTACGAGCAGTACTTC; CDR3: CASSVRDKAYEQYF